These 8 T cell receptor beta chains share one sample of origin, sequenced in a study of T cells after yellow fever vaccination. TCRdb passed the 5' RACE reads through MiXCR, listing each CDR3 protein once. Of around 350,000 distinct CDR3 sequences in the sample, roughly 6.1% were seen once. Sample: PBMCs, taken 5 days after the yellow fever booster vaccination. The receptor source for this set is a man aged 25-45 years who received the YFV17D yellow fever vaccine.

V and J are TRBV6-1 and TRBJ1-2; TRBD1 might be the D (5 bases). Germline V gives CDR1 MNHNS, CDR2 SASEGT. V shed 2 bases and J shed 6 bases, with 13 bases lying between them. The CDR3 length is 14 residues. The CDR3 sequence: CASSELGGVDGYTF. The CDR3 DNA reads TGTGCCAGCAGTGAACTCGGGGGAGTAGATGGCTACACCTTC.

This clonotype showed up just a few times. The chain couples TRBV20-1 to TRBJ2-7, with TRBD2 identical over 8 bases. Losses at the gene ends were 3 bases for V and 2 bases for J; bases not matched to a gene: 3. CDR3 size: 13 residues. Germline values: CDR1 DFQATT, CDR2 SNEGSKA (reference sequence). The CDR3: CSASSGETYEQYF. The CDR3, as DNA: TGCAGTGCTAGTAGCGGGGAAACCTACGAGCAGTACTTC.

This clonotype has a handful of counts. The chain links TRBV6-2 or TRBV6-3 to TRBJ1-2, with D possibly matching TRBD1 (5 bases). Germline CDR1 reads MNHEY; CDR2 reads SVGEGT. The germline V and J ends were trimmed by 6 bases and 8 bases, with 19 bases remaining between them. The CDR3 totals 14 residues. DNA for the CDR3: TGTGCCAGCAGCGACAGTGCCACATACGGGGGCTACACCTTC. Protein sequence: CASSDSATYGGYTF.

V usage is TRBV5-1 and J usage is TRBJ2-5; 16 nucleotides line up with TRBD2. V gave up 4 bases and J gave up 5 bases; unmatched junction bases: 11. In germline, CDR1 is SGHRS, CDR2 YFSETQ. CDR3 size: 18 residues. The CDR3 loop reads CASSPGLAGGPREETQYF. Here the CDR3 DNA reads TGCGCCAGCAGCCCGGGACTAGCGGGAGGGCCTAGAGAGGAGACCCAGTACTTC. The full variable domain, its missing parts supplied by reference TRBV5-1 and TRBJ2-5, is KAGVTQTPRYLIKTRGQQVTLSCSPISGHRSVSWYQQTPGQGLQFLFEYFSETQRNKGNFPGRFSGRQFSNSRSEMNVSTLELGDSALYLCASSPGLAGGPREETQYFGPGTRLLVL.

This clonotype was detected many times. This chain links TRBV3-1 with TRBJ1-1, with TRBD1 matching over 7 bases. The germline V gene encodes CDR1 LGHDT and CDR2 YNNKEL (reference sequence). The CDR3 has 16 amino acids. V shed 3 bases and J 6 bases; nucleotides not matched to a gene: 13. Here the CDR3 reads CASSHRQGMGKPEAFF. The CDR3 DNA follows: TGTGCCAGCAGCCACAGACAGGGAATGGGGAAACCTGAAGCTTTCTTT.

Many counts were recorded for this clonotype. The chain links TRBV20-1 to TRBJ1-1; the match to TRBD1 covers 10 bases. Per the germline V gene, CDR1 is DFQATT and CDR2 is SNEGSKA (reference sequence). J lost 4 bases, V lost 5 bases, and 19 bases had no gene match. The CDR3 has 18 amino acids. The CDR3 region is CSAPSADRGLGLSTEAFF. CDR3 nucleotide sequence: TGCAGTGCTCCGAGCGCCGACAGGGGGCTTGGATTGAGCACTGAAGCTTTCTTT.

About this clonotype itself: The conserved final phenylalanine or tryptophan is absent from the CDR3, which likely points to a read error. The chain has TRBV7-2 and TRBJ2-7; unclear D gene. CDR3 size: 15 residues. V was shortened by 1 base and J by 1 base, with 11 bases between the two germline ends. From germline, CDR1 is SGHTA and CDR2 FQGNSA. For the CDR3, the DNA is TGTGCCAGCAGCTTAGAATTTGGATATTCCTACGAGCAGTACTCC. Residues: CASSLEFGYSYEQYS.

The CDR3 DNA reads as TGTGCCAGCAGCTTACAGTCCAGGGGGGTCTTCGTCACCGGGGAGCTGTTTTTT. Translation: CASSLQSRGVFVTGELFF. The genes are TRBV11-1 and TRBJ2-2, with a weak D call TRBD1 (7 bases). This CDR3 is 18 amino acids long. Germline CDR1 and CDR2: SGHAT and FQDESV (reference sequence). Trimming removed 2 bases at V and 4 bases at J, with 20 bases between.